The 12 T cell receptor beta chains in this list originate from one sample, sequenced in a study of patients and donors after allogeneic stem cell transplantation. TCRdb itself ran the RT-PCR reads through MiXCR, one entry per CDR3 protein. The table has 1,000 to 1,500 distinct CDR3 sequences, roughly 5% seen once; the top ten hold over 25%. Source material: blood, either unsorted or a sorted T cell fraction (not recorded which). These receptor sequences come from a human donor who was either an allogeneic HSCT recipient or a stem cell or donor lymphocyte infusion donor (not recorded which). It is not recorded whose cells these are; they may come from a transplant donor.

Judged by abundance, this clonotype is large. The chain couples TRBV27 to TRBJ2-6; D is possibly TRBD1 (6 bases). The CDR3 loop spans 17 amino acids. Between the trimmed V and J ends, which lost 5 bases and 0 bases, there was a span of 14 bases. The germline CDR1 and CDR2 sequences are MNHEY and SMNVEV (reference sequence). The chain's CDR3 is CASSLLPGASGANVLTF. CDR3 sequence (DNA): TGTGCCAGCAGTCTTTTGCCAGGGGCCTCTGGGGCCAACGTCCTGACTTTC.

There are a few counts of this clonotype. The chain is built from TRBV5-1 and TRBJ2-7; 10 bases agree with TRBD2. CDR1 SGHRS and CDR2 YFSETQ come from the germline V gene. This CDR3 is 12 amino acids long. The J segment lost 6 bases and the V segment lost 6 bases, leaving 3 bases of the junction unmatched. The CDR3 is CASNSGRGEQYF. The DNA of the CDR3 is TGCGCCAGCAACAGCGGGAGGGGCGAGCAGTACTTC.

In its sample, this clonotype ranks as medium-sized (0.01 to 0.1%). J is TRBJ1-2 and V is TRBV7-8; D is possibly TRBD1 (5 bases). The CDR3 is made up of 15 amino acids. The V end was cut by 1 base, the J end by 4 bases, with 13 bases between. In germline, CDR1 is SGHVS, CDR2 FQNEAQ. In nucleotides, the CDR3 is TGTGCCAGCAGCTTAGGTCGGGGCGAGGCCTATGGCTACACCTTC. Protein product: CASSLGRGEAYGYTF.

This clonotype showed up just a few times. This rearrangement joins TRBV9 to TRBJ2-7, with 9 bases fitting TRBD1. This CDR3 has 14 residues. With V trimmed by 0 bases and J by 3 bases, 1 base remained unmatched. Looked up from germline, CDR1 is SGDLS and CDR2 is YYNGEE. The CDR3 nucleotides are TGTGCCAGCAGCGTAGGGGGACAGGGCTACGAGCAGTACTTC. Translation gives CASSVGGQGYEQYF.

This clonotype is medium-sized (0.01 to 0.1%) by share. CDR3 in DNA: TGTGCCATCAGAGCGGCCGGGAGTGTAGATACGCAGTATTTT. It yields the protein CAIRAAGSVDTQYF. This chain connects TRBV10-3 to TRBJ2-3; a weak D match, TRBD2 (6 bases). V was shortened by 6 bases and J by 5 bases, with 15 bases between the two germline ends. This CDR3 contains 14 residues. Germline V gene lookup returns CDR1 ENHRY and CDR2 SYGVKD.

This clonotype is large within its sample. Sequence at one end of the junction differs from germline and may be a read error. The chain is built from TRBV28 and TRBJ2-2; 13 nucleotides match TRBD2. The CDR3 length is 12 residues. The germline V gene encodes CDR1 MDHEN and CDR2 SYDVKM. The DNA of the CDR3 is TGTGCCAGCAAGACTAGCGGGAGGCTGCAGCTTTTT. Protein product: CASKTSGRLQLF.

This clonotype ranks as large (0.1 to 1%). V usage is TRBV14 and J usage is TRBJ2-6, with D unresolved. The CDR3 has 18 amino acids. V was pared by 0 bases and J by 4 bases, with 16 bases between. Germline assignment: CDR1 SGHDN and CDR2 FVKESK. The CDR3 loop reads CASSQESQSLIGANVLTF. The DNA of the CDR3 is TGTGCCAGCAGCCAAGAATCCCAGAGCCTAATCGGGGCCAACGTCCTGACTTTC. Together with reference TRBV14 and TRBJ2-6, the CDR3 gives the full variable domain: EAGVTQFPSHSVIEKGQTVTLRCDPISGHDNLYWYRRVMGKEIKFLLHFVKESKQDESGMPNNRFLAERTGGTYSTLKVQPAELEDSGVYFCASSQESQSLIGANVLTFGAGSRLTVL.

This clonotype was recorded a few times. This chain links TRBV15 with TRBJ1-2; 7 nucleotides agree with TRBD1. The V segment lost 1 base and the J segment 5 bases; nucleotides outside the gene matches: 1. CDR1 and CDR2 from the germline V gene are LNHNV and YYDKDF (reference sequence). This CDR3 comprises 13 residues. The CDR3 reads CATSRGQGYGYTF. The CDR3 DNA sequence: TGTGCCACCAGCAGAGGACAGGGATATGGCTACACCTTC. Full variable domain (remainder filled in from reference TRBV15 and TRBJ1-2): DAMVIQNPRYQVTQFGKPVTLSCSQTLNHNVMYWYQQKSSQAPKLLFHYYDKDFNNEADTPDNFQSRRPNTSFCFLDIRSPGLGDTAMYLCATSRGQGYGYTFGSGTRLTVV.

This clonotype counts as medium-sized. J is TRBJ1-1 and V is TRBV28; D call uncertain. The V end lost 2 bases, the J end lost 2 bases, and 3 bases lay between the germline ends. CDR1 is MDHEN and CDR2 is SYDVKM in the germline V gene. The length of the CDR3 is 12 residues. CDR3: CASSLLNTEAFF. As DNA, the CDR3 is TGTGCCAGCAGTTTACTAAACACTGAAGCTTTCTTT.

In this sample, this clonotype is medium-sized. The chain is built from TRBV10-3 and TRBJ1-2; 7 bases fit TRBD1. J gave up 2 bases and V 11 bases, and 8 bases lay outside the gene matches. From germline, CDR1 is ENHRY and CDR2 SYGVKD. The length of the CDR3 is 13 residues. CDR3 coding DNA: TGTGCCCTCAACAGGGGACAGAACTATGGCTACACCTTC. Translated: CALNRGQNYGYTF.

This rearrangement joins TRBV10-3 to TRBJ1-1, with a tentative D call TRBD1 (6 bases). The germline V gene has CDR1 ENHRY and CDR2 SYGVKD. The length of the CDR3 is 11 residues. V lost 6 bases to trimming and J lost 11 bases, with 13 bases between them. DNA of the CDR3: TGTGCCATCAGCGCCGACAGGAGGGCTTTCTTT. Its translation is CAISADRRAFF.

On this clonotype itself: One end of the junction varies from germline; a read error may be responsible. This chain's CDR3 is CASSQDGARLNF. The CDR3 nucleotides are TGTGCCAGCAGCCAAGATGGGGCACGATTAAACTTC. V usage is TRBV4-2 and J usage is TRBJ2-7; a weak D match, TRBD1 (5 bases). The CDR3 has 12 amino acids. Germline V CDR1 and CDR2: LGHNA, YNFKEQ.